This passage covers 8 T cell receptor beta chains from one sample sequenced in a study of blood T cell repertoires in COVID-19. Only in-frame clones appear in the TCRdb table, and some are missing; sequencing was by immunoSEQ multiplex PCR. The sample includes 150,000 to 200,000 clones, over 70% seen only once; the top ten take around 6.9%. The specimen was peripheral blood. The receptor source for this set is a man in his sixties with acute or convalescent COVID-19.

This chain connects TRBV9 to TRBJ2-3, with TRBD2 matching over 10 bases. The CDR3 runs 16 residues. J lost 4 bases, V lost 4 bases, and 9 bases had no gene match. Germline V CDR1 and CDR2: SGDLS, YYNGEE. This chain's CDR3 is CASSTMSGGAADTQYF. In nucleotides, the CDR3 is TGTGCCAGCAGCACCATGAGCGGGGGGGCCGCAGATACGCAGTATTTT.

This clone has only one observation. The DNA of the CDR3 is TGTGCCAGCAGTAATCGGGGCGGGGTTAGGAATCAGCCCCAGCATTTT. Protein sequence: CASSNRGGVRNQPQHF. The chain carries TRBV5-8 and TRBJ1-5, with D possibly TRBD1 on 5 matching bases. The CDR3 covers 16 residues. With 5 bases removed from V and 4 bases from J, the gap between germline ends came to 19 bases. Germline lookup yields CDR1 SGHTS and CDR2 YDEGEE.

This chain links TRBV10-2 with TRBJ1-5, with D maybe TRBD1 (6 bases). Germline V lookup: CDR1 WSHSY, CDR2 SAAADI. Trimming left V 6 bases short and J 5 bases short, with 14 bases between. The length of the CDR3 is 14 residues. CDR3 amino acids: CASRGGGSYQPQHF. As DNA, the CDR3 is TGCGCCAGCAGGGGAGGGGGGTCTTATCAGCCCCAGCATTTT.

The V call is TRBV2, the J call TRBJ1-5, with no clear D. The CDR3 is 12 amino acids. Germline V lookup: CDR1 SNHLY, CDR2 FYNNEI. V gave up 3 bases and J gave up 6 bases, with 6 bases separating them. The CDR3 DNA reads as TGTGCCAGCAGTGACGGGAGTCAGCCCCAGCATTTT. Translation gives CASSDGSQPQHF.

The chain has TRBV5-6 and TRBJ2-7; 8 positions match TRBD2. The trim removed 0 bases at V and 5 bases at J, leaving 4 bases unmatched. Germline assignment: CDR1 SGHDT and CDR2 YYEEEE. CDR3 length: 14 residues. The chain's CDR3 is CASSLGGLAHEQYF. The CDR3 nucleotides read TGTGCCAGCAGCTTGGGAGGACTAGCCCACGAGCAGTACTTC.

The V and J genes are TRBV10-3 and TRBJ1-5; D unclear. Per the germline V gene, CDR1 is ENHRY and CDR2 is SYGVKD. V lost 3 bases and J lost 10, with 13 bases in between. The CDR3 is 13 amino acids. The CDR3 DNA reads as TGTGCCATCAGTGAATACATTGAGGGTCCCCAGCATTTT. Residues: CAISEYIEGPQHF.

This clone showed up many times. V is TRBV18 and J is TRBJ2-5; a weak D match, TRBD1 (5 bases). Germline loops: CDR1 KGHSH, CDR2 LQKENI. V shed 4 bases and J shed 2 bases, with 14 bases lying between them. CDR3 length: 15 amino acids. In nucleotides, the CDR3 is TGTGCCAGCTCACGCTCCGACAGAAAGCAAGAGACCCAGTACTTC. It translates to CASSRSDRKQETQYF.

The gene calls are TRBV5-4 and TRBJ2-3; tentatively, D is TRBD1 (6 bases). The CDR3 contains 14 residues. Trimming cost V 4 bases and J 0 bases, with 9 bases left between them. CDR1 is SGHNT and CDR2 is YYREEE in the germline V gene (reference sequence). The CDR3 loop is CASSLGQSTDTQYF. As DNA, the CDR3 is TGTGCCAGCAGCCTCGGACAGAGCACAGATACGCAGTATTTT.